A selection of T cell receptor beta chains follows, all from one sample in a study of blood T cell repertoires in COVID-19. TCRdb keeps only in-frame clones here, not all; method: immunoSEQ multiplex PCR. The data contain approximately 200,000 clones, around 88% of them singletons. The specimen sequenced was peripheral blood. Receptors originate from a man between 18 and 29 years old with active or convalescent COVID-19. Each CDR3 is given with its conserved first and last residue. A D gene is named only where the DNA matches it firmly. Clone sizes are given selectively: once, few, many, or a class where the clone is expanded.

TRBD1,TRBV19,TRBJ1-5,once,TGTGCCAGTAAAGGACCCCGGACCGGGGCAGGGGGGCAGCCCCAGCATTTT,CASKGPRTGAGGQPQHF
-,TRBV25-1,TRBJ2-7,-,TGTGCCAGCAGTGACCACCGGGACACCTACGAGCAGTACTTC,CASSDHRDTYEQYF
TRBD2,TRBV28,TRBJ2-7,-,TGTGCCAGCAGTTTGCGGGGGGGCATCTACGAGCAGTACTTC,CASSLRGGIYEQYF
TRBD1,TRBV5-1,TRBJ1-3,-,TGCGCCAGCAGCTTGGAACGGACAGGCGTCTCTGGAAACACCATATATTTT,CASSLERTGVSGNTIYF
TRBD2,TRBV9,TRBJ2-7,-,TGTGCCAGCAGCGTAGGAACTAGCGGGAGGTTTTACGAGCAGTACTTC,CASSVGTSGRFYEQYF
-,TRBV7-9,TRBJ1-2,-,TGTGCCAGCAGCTTTAACAGGGACGGCTACACCTTC,CASSFNRDGYTF
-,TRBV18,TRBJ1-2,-,TGTGCCAGCTCACCACCGGGGAGGGGTAACTATGGCTACACCTTC,CASSPPGRGNYGYTF
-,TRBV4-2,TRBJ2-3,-,TGTGCCAGCAGCCAAGAGGGGGCCTGGGGCCCAGATACGCAGTATTTT,CASSQEGAWGPDTQYF
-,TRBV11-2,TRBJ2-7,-,TGTGCCGGCAGCCGCTCCTACGAGCAGTACTTC,CAGSRSYEQYF
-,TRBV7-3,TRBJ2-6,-,TGTGCCAGCAGTGACACTGGGGCCAACGTCCTGACTTTC,CASSDTGANVLTF
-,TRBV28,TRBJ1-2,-,TGTGCCAGCAGTTTATCGGGGGGGAACTATGGCTACACCTTC,CASSLSGGNYGYTF
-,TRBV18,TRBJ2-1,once,TGTGCCAGCTCACCAACAGGTCAATCCTACAATGAGCAGTTCTTC,CASSPTGQSYNEQFF
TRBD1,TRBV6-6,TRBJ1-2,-,TGTGCCAGCAGTTACGGCGACAGGGGGGATGGCTACACCTTC,CASSYGDRGDGYTF
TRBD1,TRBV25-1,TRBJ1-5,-,TGTGCCAGCGTACTTACAGGGGACAGCAATCAGCCCCAGCATTTT,CASVLTGDSNQPQHF
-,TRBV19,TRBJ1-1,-,TGTGCCAGTACCCGGGATTTGAACACTGAAGCTTTCTTT,CASTRDLNTEAFF
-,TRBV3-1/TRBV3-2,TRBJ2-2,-,TGTGCCAGTACCGACAGAATGAACACCGGGGAGCTGTTTTTT,CASTDRMNTGELFF
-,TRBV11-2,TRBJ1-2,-,TGTGCCAGCCGCGGCCCACCCTCGTATGGCTACACCTTC,CASRGPPSYGYTF
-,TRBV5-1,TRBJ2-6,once,TGCGCCAGCAGCCAGGCCGGGACTGGACTCTCTGGGGCCAACGTCCTGACTTTC,CASSQAGTGLSGANVLTF
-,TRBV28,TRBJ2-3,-,TGTGCCAGCAGGGAGACTTTGACTAGCACAGATACGCAGTATTTT,CASRETLTSTDTQYF
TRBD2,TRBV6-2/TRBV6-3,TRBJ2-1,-,TGTGCCAGCAGTTACGCCGCTAGCGGGGAGAAGGATGAGCAGTTCTTC,CASSYAASGEKDEQFF
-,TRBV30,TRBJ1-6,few,TGTGCCTGGAGCGCCAGATTAGGGACTGGTTCACCCCTCCACTTT,CAWSARLGTGSPLHF
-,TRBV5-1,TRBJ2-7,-,TGCGCCAGCAGCTTGGGACAGGCACCCTACGAGCAGTACTTC,CASSLGQAPYEQYF
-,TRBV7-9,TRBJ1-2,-,TGTGCCAGCAGCCCTAGGGGTTCCGCACGGGTGGAGTACACCTTC,CASSPRGSARVEYTF
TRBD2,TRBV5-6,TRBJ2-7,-,TGTGCCAGCAGCTCACTAGCGGGAGGCGAGCAGTACTTC,CASSSLAGGEQYF
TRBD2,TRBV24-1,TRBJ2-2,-,TGTGCCACCAGTGATTGGGGACTAGCGGGAAACACCGGGGAGCTGTTTTTT,CATSDWGLAGNTGELFF
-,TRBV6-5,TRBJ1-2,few,TGTGCCAGCAGGACTTTCTATGGCTACACCTTC,CASRTFYGYTF
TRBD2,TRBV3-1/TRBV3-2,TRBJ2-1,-,TGTGCCAGCAGCCAACCCACTAGCGGGAGGCGGGGAAATAGCTCCTACAATGAGCAGTTCTTC,CASSQPTSGRRGNSSYNEQFF
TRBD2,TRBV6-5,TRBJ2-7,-,TGTGCCAGCACCTCGGGAGGCACTTACTCCTACGAGCAGTACTTC,CASTSGGTYSYEQYF
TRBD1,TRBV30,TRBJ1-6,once,TGTGCCTGGACTGGACAGGGGAGCTCCTATAATTCACCCCTCCACTTT,CAWTGQGSSYNSPLHF
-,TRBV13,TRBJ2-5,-,TGTGCCAGCAGCGGGGCAGAAGAGACCCAGTACTTC,CASSGAEETQYF
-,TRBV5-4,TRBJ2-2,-,TGTGCCAGCAGCTTGCAGGGGAACACCGGGGAGCTGTTTTTT,CASSLQGNTGELFF
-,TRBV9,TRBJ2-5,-,TGTGCCAGCAGCGCCCTTTTTCAGGGAAGGGACTTTTTGGGGGAGACCCAGTACTTC,CASSALFQGRDFLGETQYF
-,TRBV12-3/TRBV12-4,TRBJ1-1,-,TGTGCCAGCAGTCTGTTTGGAACAGGGGCTTTCTTT,CASSLFGTGAFF
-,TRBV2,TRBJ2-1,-,TGTGCCAGCATCGCGGGCCCCGGGGCGGGGAGGATCCACAATGAGCAGTTCTTC,CASIAGPGAGRIHNEQFF
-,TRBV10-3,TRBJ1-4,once,TGTGCCATCAGTGAGATGGGGCTTCTTGAAAAACTGTTTTTT,CAISEMGLLEKLFF
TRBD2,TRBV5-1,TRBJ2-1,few,TGCGCCAGCAGCCGGACCTCGACTAGCGGGAGTCTATCCTACAATGAGCAGTTCTTC,CASSRTSTSGSLSYNEQFF
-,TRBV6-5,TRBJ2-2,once,TGTGCCAGCAGTTACTCGGCCGGGTCCAACACCGGGGAGCTGTTTTTT,CASSYSAGSNTGELFF
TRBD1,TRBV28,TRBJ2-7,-,TGTGCCAGCAGCCCGTTCACAGGGGCCCTCCGTGGGGAGCAGTACTTC,CASSPFTGALRGEQYF
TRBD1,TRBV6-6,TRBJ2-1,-,TGTGCCAGCAGCCTGGACAGGGAGTTCGAAAATGAGCAGTTCTTC,CASSLDREFENEQFF
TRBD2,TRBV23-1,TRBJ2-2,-,TGCGCCAGCAGTCGGAGGCGCGGTAGCGGGCCGATTGGGTCTAACACCGGGGAGCTGTTTTTT,CASSRRRGSGPIGSNTGELFF
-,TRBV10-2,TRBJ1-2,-,TGCGCCAGCAGCCAACAGGGTGACTATGGCTACACCTTC,CASSQQGDYGYTF
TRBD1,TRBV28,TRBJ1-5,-,TGTGCCAGCAGTTCAGGGGGGAATAGCAATCAGCCCCAGCATTTT,CASSSGGNSNQPQHF
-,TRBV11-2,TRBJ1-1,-,TGTGCCAGCAGCAGCGTGGTGTCCGCGGTGGGGGGTGAAGCTTTCTTT,CASSSVVSAVGGEAFF
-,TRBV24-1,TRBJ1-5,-,TGTGCCACCAGTGATGGGAGGGGGGAGCCCCAGCATTTT,CATSDGRGEPQHF
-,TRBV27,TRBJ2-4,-,TGTGCCAGCAGTGTATACGACGGGAAGAGGAACATTCAGTACTTC,CASSVYDGKRNIQYF
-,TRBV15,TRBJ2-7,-,TGTGCCACCAGCGGATCCGGGGGTACCTACGAGCAGTACTTC,CATSGSGGTYEQYF
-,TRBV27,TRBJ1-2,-,TGTGCCAGCAGTAGGAGTAACTATGGCTACACCTTC,CASSRSNYGYTF
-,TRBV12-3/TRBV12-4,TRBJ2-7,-,TGTGCCAGCAGTCTCAGGGTCGGAGAGCAGTACTTC,CASSLRVGEQYF
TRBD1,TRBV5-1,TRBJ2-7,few,TGCGCCAGCAGCTTGAGTGTGGGACAGGTTACGTACGAGCAGTACTTC,CASSLSVGQVTYEQYF
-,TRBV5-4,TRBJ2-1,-,TGTGCCAGCAGCTTGGGACTAGATGATGAGCAGTTCTTC,CASSLGLDDEQFF
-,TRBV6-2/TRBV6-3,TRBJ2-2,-,TGTGCCAGCAGGCCTCCATTTCAGGGTTCCGGGGAGCTGTTTTTT,CASRPPFQGSGELFF
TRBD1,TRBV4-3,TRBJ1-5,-,TGCGCCAGCAGCCAAGATCTAGGGGGCGCGAATCAGCCCCAGCATTTT,CASSQDLGGANQPQHF
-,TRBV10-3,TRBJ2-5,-,TGTGCCATCAGCAGGACAAGCCAAGAGACCCAGTACTTC,CAISRTSQETQYF
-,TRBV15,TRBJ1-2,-,TGTGCCACCAGCAGAGAGGGGGGCGGGAGAGGCTACACCTTC,CATSREGGGRGYTF
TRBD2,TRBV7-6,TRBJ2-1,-,TGTGCCAGCAGCCCAACCGGGACTAGCGGTTACAATGAGCAGTTCTTC,CASSPTGTSGYNEQFF
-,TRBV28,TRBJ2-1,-,TGTGCCAGTTTTTTGTCGGGGTACAATGAGCAGTTCTTC,CASFLSGYNEQFF
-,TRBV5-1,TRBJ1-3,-,TGCGCCAGCAGCGATACAGGGTTTTCTGGAAACACCATATATTTT,CASSDTGFSGNTIYF
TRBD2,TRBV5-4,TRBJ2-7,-,TGTGCCAGCAGACGGGGACTAGAGGCCTACGAGCAGTACTTC,CASRRGLEAYEQYF
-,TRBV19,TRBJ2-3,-,TGTGCCAGTAGTACTCTGGGTAGCGGAAGGAAGGCGCAGTATTTT,CASSTLGSGRKAQYF